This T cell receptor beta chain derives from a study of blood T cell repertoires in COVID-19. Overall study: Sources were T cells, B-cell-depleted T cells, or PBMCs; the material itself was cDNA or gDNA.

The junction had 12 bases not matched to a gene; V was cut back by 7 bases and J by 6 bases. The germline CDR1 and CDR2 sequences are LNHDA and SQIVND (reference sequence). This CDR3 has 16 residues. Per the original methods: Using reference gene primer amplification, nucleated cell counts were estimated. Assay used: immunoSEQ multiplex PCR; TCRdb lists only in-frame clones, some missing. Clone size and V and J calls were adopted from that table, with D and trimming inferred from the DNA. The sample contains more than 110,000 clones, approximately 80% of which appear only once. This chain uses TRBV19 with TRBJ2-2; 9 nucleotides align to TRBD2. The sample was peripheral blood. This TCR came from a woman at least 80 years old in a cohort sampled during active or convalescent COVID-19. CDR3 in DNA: TGTGCCAGTACCCCCCGGGGCGGGGGGGTCTCCGGGGAGCTGTTTTTT. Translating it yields CASTPRGGGVSGELFF. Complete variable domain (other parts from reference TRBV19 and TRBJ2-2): DGGITQSPKYLFRKEGQNVTLSCEQNLNHDAMYWYRQDPGQGLRLIYYSQIVNDFQKGDIAEGYSVSREKKESFPLTVTSAQKNPTAFYLCASTPRGGGVSGELFFGEGSRLTVL.